This T cell receptor beta chain was obtained from a study of cytomegalovirus exposure and HLA in healthy donors. A note on this clone: The antigen remains unidentified.

Study-wide results and caveats: It was likely that a cluster of highly shared sequence variants was a sequencing artifact. In a later analysis, a genetic analysis reported fewer productive-TCR N-insertions in an Asian-associated ancestry cluster than the cohort average.

This CDR3 is built from 13 residues. Looked up from germline, CDR1 is SGHVS and CDR2 is FQNEAQ. The germline V and J ends were trimmed by 5 bases and 8 bases, with 15 bases remaining between them. Everyone who donated was a healthy bone marrow donor. The PCR employed 60 Vbeta primers together with 13 Jbeta primers. Method: immunoSEQ multiplex PCR; TCRdb's copy keeps in-frame clones and lacks some. The sample shows 150,000 to 200,000 clones, 55% to 65% of them seen only once. The specimen was PBMCs. This sequence was found in a man aged 40-49 years in good health and CMV-seronegative. The chain recombines TRBV7-8 with TRBJ1-1; perhaps TRBD1 as D (6 bases). CDR3 sequence (DNA): TGTGCCAGCAGCGCACACAGGGAAGTGGAAGCTTTCTTT. It encodes CASSAHREVEAFF.